These 5 T cell receptor beta chains were sequenced from one sample in a study of tumor-infiltrating T cells and Merkel cell polyomavirus. For the study at large: The study examined CD8+ T cells specific for the Merkel cell polyomavirus KLL epitope.

Robust Merkel cell polyomavirus Large T antigen positivity by immunohistochemistry was seen in all patients' tumors. Repertoires were generated with immunoSEQ multiplex PCR, while TCRdb's copy carries only in-frame clones and drops some. The table shows fewer than 3,500 clones, with 84% occurring only once. Sequences were obtained from tumor tissue. Every receptor here comes from a man aged 45-60 years with Merkel cell carcinoma.

The rearrangement joins TRBV19 to TRBJ1-1; D is unresolved. CDR1 is LNHDA, CDR2 SQIVND, per germline (reference sequence). The CDR3 length is 15 residues. V lost 1 base and J lost 1, with 10 bases in between. Here the CDR3 DNA reads TGTGCCAGTAGTATAGTTCGGGAGGGGAACACTGAAGCTTTCTTT. This sequence encodes CASSIVREGNTEAFF.

The chain is built from TRBV2 and TRBJ1-1, with D uncertain. This CDR3 is 13 amino acids long. Trimming left V 8 bases short and J 1 base short, with 11 bases between. Per germline, CDR1 SNHLY and CDR2 FYNNEI. CDR3 coding DNA: TGTGCCAGCTTCCGGGAGGAGAACACTGAAGCTTTCTTT. Translating it yields CASFREENTEAFF.

The chain is built from TRBV19 and TRBJ1-2; D is perhaps TRBD1 (5 bases). The CDR3 sequence is 17 residues long. CDR1 and CDR2 from the germline V gene are LNHDA and SQIVND (reference sequence). Trimming stripped 4 bases from V and 2 bases from J, with 20 bases between. In DNA form, the CDR3 reads TGTGCCAGTAGTACCCACAGGATCGTCCGCCCAAACTATGGCTACACCTTC. Encoded protein: CASSTHRIVRPNYGYTF. The full variable domain, in which reference TRBV19 and TRBJ1-2 provide the parts outside the CDR3, is DGGITQSPKYLFRKEGQNVTLSCEQNLNHDAMYWYRQDPGQGLRLIYYSQIVNDFQKGDIAEGYSVSREKKESFPLTVTSAQKNPTAFYLCASSTHRIVRPNYGYTFGSGTRLTVV.

The chain couples TRBV7-9 to TRBJ2-7, with D possibly being TRBD1 (6 bases). Germline CDR1 reads SEHNR; CDR2 reads FQNEAQ (reference sequence). Trimming took 4 bases from V and 1 from J, leaving 14 bases between them. This CDR3 has 15 amino acids. This CDR3 reads CASSSLWGPSYEQYF. CDR3 in DNA: TGTGCCAGCAGCTCTCTCTGGGGGCCGTCCTACGAGCAGTACTTC.

V is TRBV6-1 and J is TRBJ2-7; 7 bases map to TRBD2. Germline V gene data show CDR1 as MNHNS and CDR2 as SASEGT. The length of the CDR3 is 15 residues. The trim removed 3 bases at V and 3 bases at J, leaving 8 bases unmatched. DNA for the CDR3: TGTGCCAGCAGTGAGATGGCGGGGGTCATCTACGAGCAGTACTTC. Residues: CASSEMAGVIYEQYF.